These 12 T cell receptor beta chains came from one sample sequenced in a study of Tregs in tolerant kidney transplant recipients. The table came from immunoSEQ multiplex PCR; TCRdb's copy has only in-frame clones and leaves some out. The top ten hold around 0.34% of the sample, which has about 64,000 clones, around 98% seen once. This sample comprised Tregs from blood, obtained before the transplant. The receptors derive from a human donor who received a combined kidney and bone marrow transplant.

The rearrangement uses TRBV21-1 and TRBJ2-1; the table's D gene call, TRBD2, was not cross checked with the DNA. TRBV21-1 is a documented pseudogene. The CDR3 is made up of 19 amino acids. Written as DNA, the CDR3 is TGTGCCAGCAGCATAAGGGGGACTAGCGGGAGGTATAGGTCTGGTGAGCAGTTCTTC. Amino acid sequence: CASSIRGTSGRYRSGEQFF.

The chain employs TRBV5-1 and TRBJ2-3, with 14 bases fitting TRBD2. Losses at the gene ends were 3 bases for V and 0 bases for J; bases not matched to a gene: 3. The CDR3 contains 17 residues. Per the germline V gene, CDR1 is SGHRS and CDR2 is YFSETQ. This CDR3 is CASSYGTSGGSTDTQYF. CDR3 bases: TGCGCCAGCAGCTATGGGACTAGCGGGGGAAGCACAGATACGCAGTATTTT.

CDR3 residues: CASSLVGGNEQFF. CDR3 DNA: TGCGCCAGCAGCTTGGTGGGAGGGAATGAGCAGTTCTTC. V is TRBV5-1 and J is TRBJ2-1, with 7 positions matching TRBD2. V was clipped by 0 bases and J by 7 bases; unmatched bases: 1. Germline loops: CDR1 SGHRS, CDR2 YFSETQ. The CDR3 runs to 13 residues.

The chain is built from TRBV11-3 and TRBJ2-3; no definite D call. The CDR3 sequence is 15 residues long. Germline assignment: CDR1 SGHNT and CDR2 YENEEA. V was shortened by 1 base and J by 4 bases, with 12 bases between the two germline ends. The CDR3 region is CASSLVFRQADTQYF. CDR3 DNA sequence: TGTGCCAGCAGCTTAGTTTTCCGGCAGGCAGATACGCAGTATTTT.

The V and J genes are TRBV5-6 and TRBJ2-3, with D unresolved. The CDR3 sequence is 11 residues long. Germline CDR1 is SGHDT and CDR2 is YYEEEE. With 2 bases removed from V and 5 bases from J, the gap between germline ends came to 3 bases. The CDR3 region is CASSFKDTQYF. DNA for the CDR3: TGTGCCAGCAGCTTCAAAGATACGCAGTATTTT.

The rearrangement joins TRBV6-4 to TRBJ2-1; 15 bases agree with TRBD2. CDR3 length equals 20 residues. After removal of 8 bases from V and 3 bases from J, the junction contained 17 bases not matched to a gene. CDR1 and CDR2 from the germline V gene are MRHNA and SNTAGT. CDR3 bases: TGTGCCAGCCCTTGCTACGGTGGGACTAGCGGGGGGTCTGGCTACAATGAGCAGTTCTTC. As protein: CASPCYGGTSGGSGYNEQFF.

This clone was picked up one time. The rearrangement links TRBV27 to TRBJ1-1; 7 bases map to TRBD1. After removal of 5 bases from V and 5 bases from J, the junction contained 8 bases not matched to a gene. Germline V gene sequence: CDR1 MNHEY, CDR2 SMNVEV (reference sequence). The CDR3 runs 14 residues. In DNA, the CDR3 is TGTGCCAGCAGTCCTCGGGACAGAAGAACTGAAGCTTTCTTT. Translated: CASSPRDRRTEAFF.

This rearrangement joins TRBV30 to TRBJ2-7; no clear D gene. The V and J ends lost 0 bases and 6 bases respectively, with 15 bases between them. The CDR3 is made up of 14 amino acids. Germline V lookup: CDR1 GTSNPN, CDR2 SVGIG (reference sequence). The CDR3 bases are TGTGCCTGGAGTGTCCTTTCAAAACGGGTCGAGCAGTACTTC. It yields the protein CAWSVLSKRVEQYF.

The V gene is TRBV7-9, the J gene TRBJ2-7; 13 positions agree with TRBD2. Germline CDR1 SEHNR, CDR2 FQNEAQ (reference sequence). The CDR3 spans 17 residues. Trimming took 3 bases from V and 2 from J; bases not matched to a gene: 7. The CDR3 DNA is TGTGCCAGCAGCTTCGTCGTAACTAGCGGGAGGGCCTACGAGCAGTACTTC. Translation gives CASSFVVTSGRAYEQYF.

This chain connects TRBV29-1 to TRBJ2-1; TRBD1 matches 7 bases. Germline CDR1 is SQVTM and CDR2 is ANQGSEA. J gave up 7 bases and V 3 bases, and 6 bases lay outside the gene matches. The CDR3 runs 13 residues. CDR3 protein: CSVDRDSRNEQFF. The DNA for the CDR3 is TGCAGCGTTGATCGGGACAGTAGGAATGAGCAGTTCTTC.

The chain combines TRBV30 with TRBJ1-6, with a tentative D call TRBD1 (5 bases). The CDR3 totals 14 residues. V lost 2 bases, J lost 6 bases, and 11 bases lay in between. Germline V lookup: CDR1 GTSNPN, CDR2 SVGIG (reference sequence). The CDR3: CAWSRRGINSPLHF. The CDR3 DNA sequence: TGTGCCTGGAGTCGAAGGGGAATTAATTCACCCCTCCACTTT.

The CDR3 loop is CASKSVGVDNEQFF. As DNA, the CDR3 is TGTGCCAGCAAATCTGTAGGGGTTGACAATGAGCAGTTCTTC. The V call is TRBV2, the J call TRBJ2-1; D perhaps matches TRBD1 (5 bases). This CDR3 is 14 amino acids long. V was cut by 7 bases and J by 5 bases, with 15 bases left in between. CDR1 is SNHLY and CDR2 is FYNNEI in the germline V gene.